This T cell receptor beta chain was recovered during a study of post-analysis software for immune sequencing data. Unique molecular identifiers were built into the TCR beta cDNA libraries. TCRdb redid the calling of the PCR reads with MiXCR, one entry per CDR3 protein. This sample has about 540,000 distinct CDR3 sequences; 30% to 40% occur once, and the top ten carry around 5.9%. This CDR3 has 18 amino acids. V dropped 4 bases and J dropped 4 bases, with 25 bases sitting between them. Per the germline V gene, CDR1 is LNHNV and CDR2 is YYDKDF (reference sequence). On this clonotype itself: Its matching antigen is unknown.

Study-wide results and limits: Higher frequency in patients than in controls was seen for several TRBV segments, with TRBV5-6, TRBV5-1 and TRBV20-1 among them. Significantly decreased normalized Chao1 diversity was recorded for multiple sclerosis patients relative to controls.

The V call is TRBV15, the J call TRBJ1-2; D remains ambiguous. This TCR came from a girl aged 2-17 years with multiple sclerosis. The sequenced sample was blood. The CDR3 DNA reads TGTGCCACCAGCACCATGCGGTTGAGTCTCGCGGGAAGCTATGGCTACACCTTC. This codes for CATSTMRLSLAGSYGYTF.